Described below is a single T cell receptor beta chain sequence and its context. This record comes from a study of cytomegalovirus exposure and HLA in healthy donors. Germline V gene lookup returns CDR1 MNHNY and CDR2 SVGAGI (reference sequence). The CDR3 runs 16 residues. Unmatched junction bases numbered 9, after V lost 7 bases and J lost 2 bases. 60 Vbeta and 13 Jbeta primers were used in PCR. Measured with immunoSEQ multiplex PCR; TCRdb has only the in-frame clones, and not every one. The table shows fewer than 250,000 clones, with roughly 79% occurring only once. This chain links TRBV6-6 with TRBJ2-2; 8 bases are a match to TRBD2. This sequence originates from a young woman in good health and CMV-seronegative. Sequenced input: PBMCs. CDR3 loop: CASTPGGTSNTGELFF. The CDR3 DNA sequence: TGTGCCAGCACCCCGGGGGGGACGAGCAACACCGGGGAGCTGTTTTTT.